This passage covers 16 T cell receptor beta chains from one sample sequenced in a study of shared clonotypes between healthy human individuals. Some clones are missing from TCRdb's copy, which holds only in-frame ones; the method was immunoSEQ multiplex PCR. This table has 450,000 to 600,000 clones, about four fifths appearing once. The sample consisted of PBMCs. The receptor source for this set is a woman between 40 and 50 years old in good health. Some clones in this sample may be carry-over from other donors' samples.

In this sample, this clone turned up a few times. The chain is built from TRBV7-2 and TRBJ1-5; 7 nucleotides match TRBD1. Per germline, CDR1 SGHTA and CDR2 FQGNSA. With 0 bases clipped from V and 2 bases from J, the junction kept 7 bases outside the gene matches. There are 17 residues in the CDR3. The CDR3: CASSLAGDSGGNQPQHF. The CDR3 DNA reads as TGTGCCAGCAGCTTAGCGGGGGACAGTGGTGGCAATCAGCCCCAGCATTTT. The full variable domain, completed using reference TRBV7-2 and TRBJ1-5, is GAGVSQSPSNKVTEKGKDVELRCDPISGHTALYWYRQSLGQGLEFLIYFQGNSAPDKSGLPSDRFSAERTGGSVSTLTIQRTQQEDSAVYLCASSLAGDSGGNQPQHFGDGTRLSIL.

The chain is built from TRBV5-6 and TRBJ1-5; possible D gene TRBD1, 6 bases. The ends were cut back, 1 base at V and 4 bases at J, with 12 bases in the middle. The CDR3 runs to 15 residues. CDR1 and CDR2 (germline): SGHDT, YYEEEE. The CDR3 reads CASSLWGRGNQPQHF. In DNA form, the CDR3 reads TGTGCCAGCAGCTTGTGGGGGCGAGGTAATCAGCCCCAGCATTTT.

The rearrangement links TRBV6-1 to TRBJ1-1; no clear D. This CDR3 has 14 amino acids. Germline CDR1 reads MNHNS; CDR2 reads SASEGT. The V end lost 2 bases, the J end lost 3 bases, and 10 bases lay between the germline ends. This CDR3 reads CASSELRVDTEAFF. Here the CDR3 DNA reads TGTGCCAGCAGTGAATTGAGAGTGGACACTGAAGCTTTCTTT.

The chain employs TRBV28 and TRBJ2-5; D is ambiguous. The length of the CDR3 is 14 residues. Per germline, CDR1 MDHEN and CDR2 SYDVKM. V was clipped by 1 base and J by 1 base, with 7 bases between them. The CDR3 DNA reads TGTGCCAGCAGTTTATTGGCAGCCCAAGAGACCCAGTACTTC. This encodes CASSLLAAQETQYF.

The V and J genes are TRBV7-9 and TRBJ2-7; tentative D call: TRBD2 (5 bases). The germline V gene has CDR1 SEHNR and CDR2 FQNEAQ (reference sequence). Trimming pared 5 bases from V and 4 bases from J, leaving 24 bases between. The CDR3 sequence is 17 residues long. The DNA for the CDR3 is TGTGCCAGCAGCACTAGGCCCCAGCTGAGTCCCAGGTACGAGCAGTACTTC. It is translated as CASSTRPQLSPRYEQYF.

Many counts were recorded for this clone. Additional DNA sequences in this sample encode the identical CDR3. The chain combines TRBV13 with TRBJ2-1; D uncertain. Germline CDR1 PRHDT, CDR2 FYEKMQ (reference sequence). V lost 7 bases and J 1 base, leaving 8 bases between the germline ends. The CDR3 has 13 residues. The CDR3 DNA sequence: TGTGCCAGCAAGGTGGGGTCCTACAATGAGCAGTTCTTC. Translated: CASKVGSYNEQFF.

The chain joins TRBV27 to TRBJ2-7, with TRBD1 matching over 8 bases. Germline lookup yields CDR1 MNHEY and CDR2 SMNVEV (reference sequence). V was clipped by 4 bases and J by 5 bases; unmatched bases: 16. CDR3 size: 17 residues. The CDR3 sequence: CASSSPPWDRPYHEQYF. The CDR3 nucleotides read TGTGCCAGCAGTTCCCCCCCATGGGACAGGCCCTATCACGAGCAGTACTTC.

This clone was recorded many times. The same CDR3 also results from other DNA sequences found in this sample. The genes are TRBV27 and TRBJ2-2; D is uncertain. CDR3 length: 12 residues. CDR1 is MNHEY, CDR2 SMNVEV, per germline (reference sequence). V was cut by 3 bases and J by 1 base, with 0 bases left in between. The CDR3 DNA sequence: TGTGCCAGCAGTTTGAACACCGGGGAGCTGTTTTTT. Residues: CASSLNTGELFF.

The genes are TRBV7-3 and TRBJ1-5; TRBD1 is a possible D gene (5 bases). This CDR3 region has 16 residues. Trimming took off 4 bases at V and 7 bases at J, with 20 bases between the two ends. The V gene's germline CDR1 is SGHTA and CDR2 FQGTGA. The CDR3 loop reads CASSWGGPSIDQPQHF. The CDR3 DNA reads TGTGCCAGCAGCTGGGGCGGACCGTCAATTGACCAGCCCCAGCATTTT.

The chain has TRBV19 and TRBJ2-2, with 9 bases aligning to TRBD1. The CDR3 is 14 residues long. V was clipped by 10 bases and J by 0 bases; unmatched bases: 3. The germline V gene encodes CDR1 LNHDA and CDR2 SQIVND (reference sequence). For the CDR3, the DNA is TGTGCCACCGGGGACAGGGCGAACACCGGGGAGCTGTTTTTT. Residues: CATGDRANTGELFF.

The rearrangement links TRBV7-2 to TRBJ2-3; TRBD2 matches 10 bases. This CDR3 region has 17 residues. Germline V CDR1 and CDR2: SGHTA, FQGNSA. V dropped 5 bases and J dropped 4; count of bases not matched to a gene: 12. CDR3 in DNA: TGTGCCAGCAGCCACCCCCTTCACAGCGGGAGGGCAGATACGCAGTATTTT. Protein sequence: CASSHPLHSGRADTQYF.

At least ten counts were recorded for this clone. The CDR3 nucleotides are TGTGCCAGCAGCTTAGAATACTGGCATCTCGAGGGCACCGGGGAGCTGTTTTTT. It encodes CASSLEYWHLEGTGELFF. V is TRBV11-3 and J is TRBJ2-2, with a possible D match to TRBD2 (5 bases). The length of the CDR3 is 18 residues. V lost 0 bases and J lost 4, with 18 bases in between. CDR1 is SGHNT and CDR2 is YENEEA in the germline V gene.

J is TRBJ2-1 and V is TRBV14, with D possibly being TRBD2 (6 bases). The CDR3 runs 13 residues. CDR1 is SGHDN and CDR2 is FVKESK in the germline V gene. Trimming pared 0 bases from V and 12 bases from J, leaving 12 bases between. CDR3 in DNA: TGTGCCAGCAGCCAAGATAACGGGGAGGCGCAGTTCTTC. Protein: CASSQDNGEAQFF.

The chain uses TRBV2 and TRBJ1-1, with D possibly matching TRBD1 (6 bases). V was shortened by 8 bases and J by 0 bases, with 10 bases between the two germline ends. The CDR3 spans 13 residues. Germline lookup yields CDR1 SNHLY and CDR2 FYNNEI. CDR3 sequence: CASPSGVNTEAFF. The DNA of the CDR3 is TGTGCCAGCCCCTCAGGGGTGAACACTGAAGCTTTCTTT.

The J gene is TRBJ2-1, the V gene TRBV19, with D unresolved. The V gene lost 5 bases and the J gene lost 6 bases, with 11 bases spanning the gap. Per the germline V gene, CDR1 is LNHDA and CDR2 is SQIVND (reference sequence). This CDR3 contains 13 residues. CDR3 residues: CASSVAFFNEQFF. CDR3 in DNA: TGTGCCAGTAGTGTGGCGTTTTTCAATGAGCAGTTCTTC.

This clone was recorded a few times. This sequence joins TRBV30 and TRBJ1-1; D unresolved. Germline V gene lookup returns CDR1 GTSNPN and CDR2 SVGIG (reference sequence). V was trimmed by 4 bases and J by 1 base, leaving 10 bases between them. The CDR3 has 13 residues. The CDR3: CAWNIHENTEAFF. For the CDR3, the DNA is TGTGCCTGGAACATACACGAGAACACTGAAGCTTTCTTT.